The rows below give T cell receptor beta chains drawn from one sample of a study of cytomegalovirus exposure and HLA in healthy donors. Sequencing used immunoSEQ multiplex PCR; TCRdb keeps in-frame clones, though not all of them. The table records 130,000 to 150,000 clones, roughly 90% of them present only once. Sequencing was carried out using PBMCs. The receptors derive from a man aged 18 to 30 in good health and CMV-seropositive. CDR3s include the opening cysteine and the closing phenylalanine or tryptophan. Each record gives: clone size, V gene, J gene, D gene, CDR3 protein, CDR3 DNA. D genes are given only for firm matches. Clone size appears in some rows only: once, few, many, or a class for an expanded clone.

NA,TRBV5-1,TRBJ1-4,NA,CASRPEVTGEKLFF,TGCGCCAGCCGCCCGGAGGTGACGGGGGAAAAACTGTTTTTT
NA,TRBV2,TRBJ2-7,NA,CASSPTYEQYF,TGTGCCAGCAGTCCAACTTACGAGCAGTACTTC
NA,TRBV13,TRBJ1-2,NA,CASSLSGQWDYGYTF,TGTGCCAGCAGCTTGTCCGGACAATGGGACTATGGCTACACCTTC
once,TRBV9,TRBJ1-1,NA,CASSVTVNTEAFF,TGTGCCAGCAGCGTTACGGTGAACACTGAAGCTTTCTTT
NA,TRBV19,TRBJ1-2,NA,CATLGGRPAGYTF,TGTGCCACCTTGGGGGGACGCCCTGCAGGCTACACCTTC
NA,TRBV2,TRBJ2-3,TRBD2,CASRSLAGKSDTQYF,TGTGCCAGCAGATCTCTAGCGGGGAAGTCAGATACGCAGTATTTT
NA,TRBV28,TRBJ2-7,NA,CGSGSGPSYEQYF,TGTGGTTCGGGGAGTGGACCCTCCTACGAGCAGTACTTC
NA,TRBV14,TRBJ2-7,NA,CASSRLLGYEQYF,TGTGCCAGCAGCCGTCTACTTGGCTACGAGCAGTACTTC
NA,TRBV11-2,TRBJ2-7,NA,CASSLYSLAQGEQYF,TGTGCCAGCAGCTTATATTCCCTAGCGCAAGGCGAGCAGTACTTC
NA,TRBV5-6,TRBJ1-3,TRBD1,CASSFPTGGGNTIYF,TGTGCCAGCAGCTTTCCGACAGGGGGTGGAAACACCATATATTTT
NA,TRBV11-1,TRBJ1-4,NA,CASSHRQNEKLFF,TGTGCCAGCAGCCATCGACAGAATGAAAAACTGTTTTTT
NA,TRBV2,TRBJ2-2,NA,CASCPVLWGDAGELFF,TGTGCCAGCTGCCCGGTACTTTGGGGAGATGCCGGGGAGCTGTTTTTT
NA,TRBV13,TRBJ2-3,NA,CASSAGNTQYF,TGTGCCAGCAGCGCCGGTAATACGCAGTATTTT
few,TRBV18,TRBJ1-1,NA,CASSPILDTEAFF,TGTGCCAGCTCACCAATTCTTGACACTGAAGCTTTCTTT
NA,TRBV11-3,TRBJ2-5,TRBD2,CASSLRGEETQYF,TGTGCCAGCAGCTTACGGGGGGAAGAGACCCAGTACTTC
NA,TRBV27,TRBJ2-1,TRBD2,CASSFEVVAGGNYNEQFF,TGTGCCAGCAGTTTTGAGGTGGTAGCGGGAGGAAACTACAATGAGCAGTTCTTC
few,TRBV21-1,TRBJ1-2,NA,CASSKIDRGLYGYTF,TGTGCCAGCAGCAAAATTGACAGGGGTTTATATGGCTACACCTTC
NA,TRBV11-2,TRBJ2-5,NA,CASSLGEEETQYF,TGTGCCAGCAGCTTGGGGGAGGAAGAGACCCAGTACTTC
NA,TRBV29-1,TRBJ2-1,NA,CSVEGGGLYNEQFF,TGCAGCGTTGAAGGCGGGGGCCTCTACAATGAGCAGTTCTTC
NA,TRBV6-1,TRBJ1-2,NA,CASTAGQGYGYTF,TGTGCCAGCACAGCAGGGCAAGGATATGGCTACACCTTC
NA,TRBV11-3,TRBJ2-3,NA,CASSLGAGATDTQYF,TGTGCCAGCAGCTTAGGGGCGGGGGCCACAGATACGCAGTATTTT
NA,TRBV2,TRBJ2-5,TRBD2,CASSSTQGLAGGGQETQYF,TGTGCCAGCAGCTCTACTCAAGGACTAGCGGGGGGCGGCCAAGAGACCCAGTACTTC
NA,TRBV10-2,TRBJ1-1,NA,CASSGTEIPEAFF,TGCGCCAGCAGTGGGACAGAAATACCGGAAGCTTTCTTT
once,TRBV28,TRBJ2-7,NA,CASSLTPIMRQGKAYEQYF,TGTGCCAGCAGTTTAACCCCTATTATGCGTCAGGGGAAGGCCTACGAGCAGTACTTC
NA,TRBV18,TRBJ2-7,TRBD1,CASSPPGTGIYEQYF,TGTGCCAGCTCACCTCCCGGGACAGGGATCTACGAGCAGTACTTC
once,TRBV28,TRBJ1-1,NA,CASSYARQTEAFF,TGTGCCAGCAGTTACGCCCGACAGACTGAAGCTTTCTTT
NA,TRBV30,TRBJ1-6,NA,CAWSVLRTSSYNSPLHF,TGTGCCTGGAGTGTACTAAGAACTAGCTCCTATAATTCACCCCTCCACTTT